This record concerns one TCR beta chain sequence. A read error is the likely source, as a far larger clone sits one nucleotide away. Sequencing libraries for TCR beta were prepared with iRepertoire HTBI primers and Arm-PCR of CDR3 regions. Per the study methods: Among the samples, roughly 61 TRBV and some 13 TRBJ segments were identified. Each CDR3 protein is one row after TCRdb ran MiXCR on the multiplex PCR reads. TCRdb's processing, not the authors' own work, is the source of the V and J calls. The repertoire holds about half a million distinct CDR3 sequences, with about 11% as singletons. As for time point: newly diagnosed GD, antithyroid drugs for less than 3 months. There was RNA extracted from PBMCs, and the TCR library was made from it. This CDR3 is 16 amino acids long. CDR1 is SGHNT and CDR2 is YYREEE in the germline V gene (reference sequence). This specimen belongs to a study of regulatory T cells in long-lasting Graves disease.

These data also formed part of another study, on T cells in Graves' hyperthyroidism and ophthalmopathy. That report notes: A model using 13 V-J features told ophthalmopathy apart from stable hyperthyroidism.

Specimen: peripheral blood mononuclear cells (PBMCs), collected at new diagnosis, from a patient treated with antithyroid drugs. The chain employs TRBV5-4 and TRBJ2-2, with TRBD2 matching 11 bases. The sequence was obtained from a woman in her twenties or thirties with Graves disease. The CDR3 DNA follows: TGTGCCAGCAGCTTGGGGCTAGCGGGAGGTACCGGGGAGCTGTCTTTT. Translation: CASSLGLAGGTGELSF.